One T cell receptor beta chain is described in this entry. Its target is unknown. These data come from a study of blood T cells in healthy people across ages. Study-level findings and limits: Unsorted PBMC input precluded a conclusive naive versus antigen-experienced comparison. Naive T cell percentage by flow cytometry tracked strongly with beta diversity.

There were at least 6 micrograms of total RNA extracted from every sample. The V segment lost 1 base and the J segment 2 bases; nucleotides outside the gene matches: 5. The CDR3 totals 18 residues. CDR1 KGHSH and CDR2 LQKENI come from the germline V gene. A J-beta primer mix and a sample-barcoded 5' primer were used in a second PCR of about 7 to 12 cycles. TCRdb used MiXCR to reprocess the 5' RACE reads, holding one entry per CDR3 protein. The profile covers about 970,000 distinct CDR3 sequences, with roughly half appearing a single time and roughly a fifth taken by the ten largest. The chain combines TRBV18 with TRBJ2-5; 15 bases agree with TRBD2. The sequence was collected from a woman in her fifties or sixties in good health. Sequences were obtained from blood. The CDR3 reads CASSPRTSGRADQETQYF. The CDR3 DNA reads TGTGCCAGCTCACCACGGACTAGCGGGAGGGCCGATCAAGAGACCCAGTACTTC.